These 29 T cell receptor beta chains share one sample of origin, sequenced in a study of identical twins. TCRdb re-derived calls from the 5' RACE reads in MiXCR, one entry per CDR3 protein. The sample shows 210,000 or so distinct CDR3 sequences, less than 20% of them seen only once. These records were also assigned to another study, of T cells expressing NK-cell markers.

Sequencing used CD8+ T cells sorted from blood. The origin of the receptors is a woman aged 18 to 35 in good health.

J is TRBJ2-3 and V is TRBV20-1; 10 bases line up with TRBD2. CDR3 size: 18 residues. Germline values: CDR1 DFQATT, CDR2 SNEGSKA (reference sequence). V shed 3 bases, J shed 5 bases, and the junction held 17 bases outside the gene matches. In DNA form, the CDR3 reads TGCAGTGCTAGTCGGCTAGCGGGAGCAATTGGTGTAGAAGATACGCAGTATTTT. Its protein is CSASRLAGAIGVEDTQYF.

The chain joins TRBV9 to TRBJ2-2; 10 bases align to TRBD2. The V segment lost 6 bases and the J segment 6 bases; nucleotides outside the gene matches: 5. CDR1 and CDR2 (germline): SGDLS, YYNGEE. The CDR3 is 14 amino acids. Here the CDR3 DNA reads TGTGCCAGCACAAGCGGGGGGGCTGCCGGGGAGCTGTTTTTT. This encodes CASTSGGAAGELFF.

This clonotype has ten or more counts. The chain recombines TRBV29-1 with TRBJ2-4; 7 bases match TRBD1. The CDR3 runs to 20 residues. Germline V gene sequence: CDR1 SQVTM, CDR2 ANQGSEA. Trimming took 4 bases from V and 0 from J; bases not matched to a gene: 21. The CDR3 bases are TGCAGCGTTGTCACCCTGTTACAGGGGAGTGAAGGTATAGCCAAAAACATTCAGTACTTC. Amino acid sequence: CSVVTLLQGSEGIAKNIQYF.

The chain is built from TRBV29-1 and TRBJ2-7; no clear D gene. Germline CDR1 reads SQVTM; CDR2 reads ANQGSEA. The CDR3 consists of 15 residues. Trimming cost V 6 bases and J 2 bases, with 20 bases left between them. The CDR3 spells CSVNLEGSSPYEQYF. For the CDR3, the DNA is TGCAGCGTGAACCTGGAAGGCAGTTCACCCTACGAGCAGTACTTC.

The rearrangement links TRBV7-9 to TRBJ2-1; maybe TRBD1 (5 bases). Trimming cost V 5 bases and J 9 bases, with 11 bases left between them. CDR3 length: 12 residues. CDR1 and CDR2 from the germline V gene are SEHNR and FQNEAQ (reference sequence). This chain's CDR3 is CASSVSGIEQFF. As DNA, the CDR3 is TGTGCCAGCAGCGTTTCAGGGATTGAGCAGTTCTTC.

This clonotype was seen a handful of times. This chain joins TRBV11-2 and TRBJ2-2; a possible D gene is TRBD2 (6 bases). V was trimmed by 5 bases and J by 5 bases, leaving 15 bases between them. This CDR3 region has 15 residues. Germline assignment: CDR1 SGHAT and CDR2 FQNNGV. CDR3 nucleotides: TGTGCCAGCAGCCCCGGCGGGGCGCTAACCGGGGAGCTGTTTTTT. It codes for CASSPGGALTGELFF.

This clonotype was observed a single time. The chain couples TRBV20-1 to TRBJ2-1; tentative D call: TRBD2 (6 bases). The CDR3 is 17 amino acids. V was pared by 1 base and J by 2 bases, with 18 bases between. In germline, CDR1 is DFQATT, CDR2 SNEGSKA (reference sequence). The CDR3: CSARGIGSGTTYNEQFF. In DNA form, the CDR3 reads TGCAGTGCTAGAGGTATTGGTAGCGGAACGACCTACAATGAGCAGTTCTTC.

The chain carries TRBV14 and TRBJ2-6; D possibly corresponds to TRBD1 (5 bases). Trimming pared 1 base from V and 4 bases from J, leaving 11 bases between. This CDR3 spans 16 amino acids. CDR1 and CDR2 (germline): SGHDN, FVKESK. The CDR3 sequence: CASSQGVGVGANVLTF. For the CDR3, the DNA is TGTGCCAGCAGCCAAGGCGTAGGGGTCGGGGCCAACGTCCTGACTTTC.

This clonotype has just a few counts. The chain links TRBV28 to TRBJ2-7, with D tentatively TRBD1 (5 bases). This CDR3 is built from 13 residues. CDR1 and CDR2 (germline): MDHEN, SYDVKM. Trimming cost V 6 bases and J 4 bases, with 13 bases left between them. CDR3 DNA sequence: TGTGCCAGCAGACCCCCATCAGGGTACGAGCAGTACTTC. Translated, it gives CASRPPSGYEQYF.

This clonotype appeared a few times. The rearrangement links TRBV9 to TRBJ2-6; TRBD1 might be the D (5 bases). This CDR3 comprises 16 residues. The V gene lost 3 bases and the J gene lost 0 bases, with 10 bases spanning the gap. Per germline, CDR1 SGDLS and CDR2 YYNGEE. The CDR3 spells CASSGQPDSGANVLTF. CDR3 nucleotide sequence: TGTGCCAGCAGCGGACAGCCAGACTCTGGGGCCAACGTCCTGACTTTC.

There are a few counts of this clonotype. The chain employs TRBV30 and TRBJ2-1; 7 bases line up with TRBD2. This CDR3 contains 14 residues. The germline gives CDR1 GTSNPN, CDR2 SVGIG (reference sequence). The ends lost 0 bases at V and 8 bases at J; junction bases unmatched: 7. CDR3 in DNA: TGTGCCTGGAGTGTACCGGCGGGGGACTATGAGCAGTTCTTC. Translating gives CAWSVPAGDYEQFF.

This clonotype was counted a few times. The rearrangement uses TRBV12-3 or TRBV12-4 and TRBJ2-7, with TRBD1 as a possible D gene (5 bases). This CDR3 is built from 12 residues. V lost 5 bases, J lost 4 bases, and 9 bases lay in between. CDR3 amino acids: CASSVGAYEQYF. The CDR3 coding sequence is TGTGCCAGCAGTGTAGGGGCTTACGAGCAGTACTTC.

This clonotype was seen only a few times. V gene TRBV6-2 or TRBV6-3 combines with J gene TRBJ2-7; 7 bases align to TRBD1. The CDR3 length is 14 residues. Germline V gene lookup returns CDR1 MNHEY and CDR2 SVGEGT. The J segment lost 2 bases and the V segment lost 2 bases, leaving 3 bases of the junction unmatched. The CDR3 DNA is TGTGCCAGCAGTTACCGGGACAGAACCTACGAGCAGTACTTC. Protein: CASSYRDRTYEQYF.

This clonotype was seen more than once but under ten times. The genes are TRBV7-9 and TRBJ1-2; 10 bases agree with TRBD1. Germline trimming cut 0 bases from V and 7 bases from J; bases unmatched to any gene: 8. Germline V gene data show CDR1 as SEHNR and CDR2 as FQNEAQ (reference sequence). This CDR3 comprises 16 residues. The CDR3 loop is CASSLAGTGVSRGYTF. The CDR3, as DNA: TGTGCCAGCAGCTTAGCCGGGACAGGGGTATCGCGTGGCTACACCTTC.

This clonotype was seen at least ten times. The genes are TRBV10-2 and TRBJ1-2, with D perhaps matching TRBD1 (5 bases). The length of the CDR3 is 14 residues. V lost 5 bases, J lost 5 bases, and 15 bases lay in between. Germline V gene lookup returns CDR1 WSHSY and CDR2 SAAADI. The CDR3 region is CASSSGQGHYGYTF. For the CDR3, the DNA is TGCGCCAGCAGTTCGGGGCAGGGCCATTATGGCTACACCTTC.

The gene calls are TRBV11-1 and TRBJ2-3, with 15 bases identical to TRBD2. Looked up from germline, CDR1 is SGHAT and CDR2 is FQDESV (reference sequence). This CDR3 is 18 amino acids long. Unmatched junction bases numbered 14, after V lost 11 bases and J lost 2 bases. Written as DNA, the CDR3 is TGTGCCTCCTGTCGGGGACTAGCGGGGGGCCGCACCACAGATACGCAGTATTTT. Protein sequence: CASCRGLAGGRTTDTQYF.

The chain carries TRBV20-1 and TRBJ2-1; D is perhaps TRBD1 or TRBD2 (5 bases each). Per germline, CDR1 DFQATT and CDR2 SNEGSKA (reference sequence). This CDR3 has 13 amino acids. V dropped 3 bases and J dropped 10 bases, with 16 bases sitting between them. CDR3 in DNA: TGCAGTGCTAGCTCTCCCCGGGGCCCCGAGCAGTTCTTC. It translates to CSASSPRGPEQFF.

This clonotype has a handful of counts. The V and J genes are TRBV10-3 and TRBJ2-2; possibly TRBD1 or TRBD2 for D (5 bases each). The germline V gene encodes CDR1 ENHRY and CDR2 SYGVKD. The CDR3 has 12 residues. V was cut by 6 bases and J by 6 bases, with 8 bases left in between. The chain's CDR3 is CAIRGESGELFF. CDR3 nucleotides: TGTGCCATCAGAGGGGAGTCCGGGGAGCTGTTTTTT.

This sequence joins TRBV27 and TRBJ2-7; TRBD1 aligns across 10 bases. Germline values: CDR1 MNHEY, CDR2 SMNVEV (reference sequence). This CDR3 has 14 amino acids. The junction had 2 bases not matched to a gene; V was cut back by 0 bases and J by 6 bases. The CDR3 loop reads CASSLSRDRGEQYF. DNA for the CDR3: TGTGCCAGCAGTTTATCGAGGGACAGGGGCGAGCAGTACTTC.

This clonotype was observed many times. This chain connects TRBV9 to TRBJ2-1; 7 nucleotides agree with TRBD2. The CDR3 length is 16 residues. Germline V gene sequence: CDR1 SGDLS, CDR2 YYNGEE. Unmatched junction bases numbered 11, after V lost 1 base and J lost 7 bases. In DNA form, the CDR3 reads TGTGCCAGCAGCGTATGGAGGGCGGGAGCTGGTAATGAGCAGTTCTTC. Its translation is CASSVWRAGAGNEQFF.

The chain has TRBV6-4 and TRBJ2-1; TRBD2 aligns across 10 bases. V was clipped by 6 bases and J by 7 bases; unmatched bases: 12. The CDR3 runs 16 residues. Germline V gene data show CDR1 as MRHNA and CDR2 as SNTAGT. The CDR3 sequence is CASSEGSGGEVNEQFF. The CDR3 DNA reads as TGTGCCAGCAGCGAAGGCAGCGGGGGGGAGGTTAATGAGCAGTTCTTC.

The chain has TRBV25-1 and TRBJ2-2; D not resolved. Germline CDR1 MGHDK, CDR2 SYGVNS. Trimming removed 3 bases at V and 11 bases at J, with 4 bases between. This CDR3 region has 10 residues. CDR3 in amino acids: CASSDGELFF. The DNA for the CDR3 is TGTGCCAGCAGTGACGGAGAGCTGTTTTTT. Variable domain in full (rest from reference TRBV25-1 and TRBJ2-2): EADIYQTPRYLVIGTGKKITLECSQTMGHDKMYWYQQDPGMELHLIHYSYGVNSTEKGDLSSESTVSRIRTEHFPLTLESARPSHTSQYLCASSDGELFFGEGSRLTVL.

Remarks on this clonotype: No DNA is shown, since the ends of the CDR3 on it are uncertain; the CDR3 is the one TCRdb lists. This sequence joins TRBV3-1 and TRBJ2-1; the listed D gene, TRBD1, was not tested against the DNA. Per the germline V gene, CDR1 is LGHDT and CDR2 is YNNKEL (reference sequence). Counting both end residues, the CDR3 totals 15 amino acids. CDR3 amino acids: CASSQVFGAGNEQFF.

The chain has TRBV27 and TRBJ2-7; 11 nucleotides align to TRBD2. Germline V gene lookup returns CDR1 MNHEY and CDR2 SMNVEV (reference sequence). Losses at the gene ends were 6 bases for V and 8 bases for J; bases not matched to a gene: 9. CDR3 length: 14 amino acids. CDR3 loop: CASRTLAGVFKQYF. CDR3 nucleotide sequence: TGTGCCAGCAGGACACTAGCGGGAGTGTTCAAGCAGTACTTC.

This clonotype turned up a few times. Written as DNA, the CDR3 is TGTGCCAGCAGTTACTCGACGGGACTAGCGGGGGGTAGCACAGATACGCAGTATTTT. This translates into CASSYSTGLAGGSTDTQYF. The rearrangement links TRBV6-5 to TRBJ2-3; 15 nucleotides align to TRBD2. This CDR3 spans 19 amino acids. Germline V CDR1 and CDR2: MNHEY, SVGAGI. V shed 0 bases, J shed 0 bases, and the junction held 4 bases outside the gene matches.

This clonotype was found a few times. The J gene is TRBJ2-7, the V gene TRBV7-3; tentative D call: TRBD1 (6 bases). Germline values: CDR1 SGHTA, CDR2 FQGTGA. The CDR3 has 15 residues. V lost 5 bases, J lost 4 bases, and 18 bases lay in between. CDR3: CASSPGEGTLYEQYF. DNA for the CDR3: TGTGCCAGCAGCCCAGGGGAAGGGACGCTTTACGAGCAGTACTTC.

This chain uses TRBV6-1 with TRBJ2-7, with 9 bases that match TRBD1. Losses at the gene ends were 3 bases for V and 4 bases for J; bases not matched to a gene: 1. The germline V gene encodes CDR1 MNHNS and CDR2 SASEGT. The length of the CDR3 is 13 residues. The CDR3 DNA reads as TGTGCCAGCAGTGATGGACAGGGGTACGAGCAGTACTTC. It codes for CASSDGQGYEQYF.

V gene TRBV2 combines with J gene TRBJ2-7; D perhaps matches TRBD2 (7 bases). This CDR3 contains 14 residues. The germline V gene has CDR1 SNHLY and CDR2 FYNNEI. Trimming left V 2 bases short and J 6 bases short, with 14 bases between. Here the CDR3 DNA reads TGTGCCAGCAGTGAATGGGGGGGGGCTATCGAGCAGTACTTC. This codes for CASSEWGGAIEQYF.

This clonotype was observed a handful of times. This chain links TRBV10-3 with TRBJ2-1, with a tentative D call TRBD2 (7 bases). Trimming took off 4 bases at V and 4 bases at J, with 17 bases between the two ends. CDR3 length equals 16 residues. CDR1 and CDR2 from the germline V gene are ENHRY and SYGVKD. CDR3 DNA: TGTGCCATCAGTGGAAAGCGGGACACTACTTACAATGAGCAGTTCTTC. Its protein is CAISGKRDTTYNEQFF.